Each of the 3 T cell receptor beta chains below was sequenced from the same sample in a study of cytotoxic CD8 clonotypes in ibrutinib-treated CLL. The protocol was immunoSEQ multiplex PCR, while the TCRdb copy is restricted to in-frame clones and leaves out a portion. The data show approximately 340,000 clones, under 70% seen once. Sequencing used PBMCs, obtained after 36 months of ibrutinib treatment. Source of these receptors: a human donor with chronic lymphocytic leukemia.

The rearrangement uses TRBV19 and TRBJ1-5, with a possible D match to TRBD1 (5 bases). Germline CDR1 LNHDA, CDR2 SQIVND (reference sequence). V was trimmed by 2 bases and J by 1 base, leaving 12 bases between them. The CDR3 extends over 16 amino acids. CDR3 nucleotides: TGTGCCAGTAGTATATGGGGGGTCTCGAGCAATCAGCCCCAGCATTTT. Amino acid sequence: CASSIWGVSSNQPQHF.

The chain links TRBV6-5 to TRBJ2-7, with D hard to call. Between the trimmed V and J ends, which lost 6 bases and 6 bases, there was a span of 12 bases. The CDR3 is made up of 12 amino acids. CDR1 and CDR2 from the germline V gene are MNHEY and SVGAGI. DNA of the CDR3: TGTGCCAGCAGCCGACCTGTAGGCGAGCAGTACTTC. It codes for CASSRPVGEQYF.

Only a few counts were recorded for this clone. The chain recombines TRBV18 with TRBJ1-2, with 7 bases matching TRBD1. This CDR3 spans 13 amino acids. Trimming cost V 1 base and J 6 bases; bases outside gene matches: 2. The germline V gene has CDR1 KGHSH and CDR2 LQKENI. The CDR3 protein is CASSPQGANGYTF. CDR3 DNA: TGTGCCAGCTCACCACAGGGGGCGAATGGCTACACCTTC.